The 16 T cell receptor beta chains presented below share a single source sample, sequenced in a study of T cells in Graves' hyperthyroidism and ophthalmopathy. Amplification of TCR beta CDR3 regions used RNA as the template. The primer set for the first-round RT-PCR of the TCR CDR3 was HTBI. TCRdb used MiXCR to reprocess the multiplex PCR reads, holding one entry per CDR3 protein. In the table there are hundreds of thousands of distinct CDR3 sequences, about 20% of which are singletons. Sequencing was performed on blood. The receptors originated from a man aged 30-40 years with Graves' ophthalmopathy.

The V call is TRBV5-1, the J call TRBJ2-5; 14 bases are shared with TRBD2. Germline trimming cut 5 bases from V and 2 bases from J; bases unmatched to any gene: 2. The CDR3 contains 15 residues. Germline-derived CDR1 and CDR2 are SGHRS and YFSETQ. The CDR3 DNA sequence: TGCGCCAGCAGTAGACTAGCGGGAGGGCAAGAGACCCAGTACTTC. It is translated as CASSRLAGGQETQYF.

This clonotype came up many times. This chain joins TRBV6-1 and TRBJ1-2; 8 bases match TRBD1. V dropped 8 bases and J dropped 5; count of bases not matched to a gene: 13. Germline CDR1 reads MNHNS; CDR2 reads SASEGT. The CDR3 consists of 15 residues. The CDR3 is CASVSTARGLYGYTF. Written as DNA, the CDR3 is TGTGCCAGCGTCAGCACGGCCAGGGGGCTATATGGCTACACCTTC.

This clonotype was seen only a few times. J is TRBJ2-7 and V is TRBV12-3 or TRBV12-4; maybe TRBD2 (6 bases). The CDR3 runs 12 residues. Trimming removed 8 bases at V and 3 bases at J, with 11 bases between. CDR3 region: CASRRGGYEQYF. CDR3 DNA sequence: TGTGCCAGCCGGCGGGGAGGCTACGAGCAGTACTTC.

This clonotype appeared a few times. CDR3 amino acids: CASSPQRDRNEKLFF. CDR3 bases: TGTGCCAGCTCACCACAACGGGACAGGAATGAAAAACTGTTTTTT. The chain carries TRBV18 and TRBJ1-4; TRBD1 matches at 8 bases. Germline CDR1 KGHSH, CDR2 LQKENI. Trimming took 1 base from V and 5 from J; bases not matched to a gene: 3. The CDR3 has 15 amino acids. Together with reference TRBV18 and TRBJ1-4, the CDR3 gives the full variable domain: NAGVMQNPRHLVRRRGQEARLRCSPMKGHSHVYWYRQLPEEGLKFMVYLQKENIIDESGMPKERFSAEFPKEGPSILRIQQVVRGDSAAYFCASSPQRDRNEKLFFGSGTQLSVL.

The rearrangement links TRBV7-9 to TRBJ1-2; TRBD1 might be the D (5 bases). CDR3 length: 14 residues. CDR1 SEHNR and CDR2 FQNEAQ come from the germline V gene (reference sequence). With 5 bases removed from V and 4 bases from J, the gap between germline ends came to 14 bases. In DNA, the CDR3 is TGTGCCAGCAGCCCAAATCAGGGCACCTATGGCTACACCTTC. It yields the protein CASSPNQGTYGYTF.

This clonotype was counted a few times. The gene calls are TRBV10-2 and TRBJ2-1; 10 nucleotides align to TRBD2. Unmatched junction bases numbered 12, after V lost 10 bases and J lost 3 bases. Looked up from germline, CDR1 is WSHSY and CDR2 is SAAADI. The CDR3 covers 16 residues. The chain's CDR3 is CAINSLLAGDYNEQFF. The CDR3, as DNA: TGCGCCATCAACTCTCTGCTAGCGGGGGACTACAATGAGCAGTTCTTC.

This CDR3 reads CASSGQGGSDTQYF. Written as DNA, the CDR3 is TGTGCCAGCAGTGGACAGGGGGGATCAGATACGCAGTATTTT. The V and J genes are TRBV28 and TRBJ2-3; 10 bases line up with TRBD1. Germline V CDR1 and CDR2: MDHEN, SYDVKM. The CDR3 length is 14 residues. The ends lost 5 bases at V and 4 bases at J; junction bases unmatched: 3.

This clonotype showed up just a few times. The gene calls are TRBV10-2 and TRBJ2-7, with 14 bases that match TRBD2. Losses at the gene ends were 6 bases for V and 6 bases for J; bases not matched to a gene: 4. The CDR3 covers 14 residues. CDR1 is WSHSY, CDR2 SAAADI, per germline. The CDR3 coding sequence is TGCGCCAGCAGGGGACTAGCGGGAGCGGCCGAGCAGTACTTC. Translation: CASRGLAGAAEQYF.

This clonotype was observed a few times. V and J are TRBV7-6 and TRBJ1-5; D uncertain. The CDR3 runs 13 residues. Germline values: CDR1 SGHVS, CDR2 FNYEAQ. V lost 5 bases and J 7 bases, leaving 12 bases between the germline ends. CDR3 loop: CASSNGGWQPQHF. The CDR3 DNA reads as TGTGCCAGCAGCAACGGAGGGTGGCAGCCCCAGCATTTT.

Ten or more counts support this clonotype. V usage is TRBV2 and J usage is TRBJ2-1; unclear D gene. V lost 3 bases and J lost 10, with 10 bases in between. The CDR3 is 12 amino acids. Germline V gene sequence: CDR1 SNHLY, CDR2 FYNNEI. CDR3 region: CASSDREWEQFF. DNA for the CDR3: TGTGCCAGCAGTGATAGAGAGTGGGAGCAGTTCTTC.

DNA of the CDR3: TGTGCCATCAGGGAAGATAGCGGGAGGAACGAGCAGTACTTC. This codes for CAIREDSGRNEQYF. The V call is TRBV10-3, the J call TRBJ2-7; TRBD2 aligns across 10 bases. J gave up 5 bases and V 6 bases, and 7 bases lay outside the gene matches. The germline V gene has CDR1 ENHRY and CDR2 SYGVKD. The CDR3 spans 14 residues.

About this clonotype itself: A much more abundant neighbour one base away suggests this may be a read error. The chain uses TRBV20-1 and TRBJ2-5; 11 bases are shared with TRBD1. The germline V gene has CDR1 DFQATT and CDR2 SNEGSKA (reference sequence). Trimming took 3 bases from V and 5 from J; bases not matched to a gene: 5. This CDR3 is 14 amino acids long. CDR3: CSASRDRGYETQYF. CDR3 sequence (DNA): TGCAGTGCTAGTCGGGACAGGGGGTATGAGACCCAGTACTTC.

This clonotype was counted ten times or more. This chain's CDR3 is CASIGQGHRNTEAFF. CDR3 coding DNA: TGTGCCAGCATTGGTCAGGGACACCGGAACACTGAAGCTTTCTTT. This sequence joins TRBV28 and TRBJ1-1; D possibly corresponds to TRBD1 (6 bases). The CDR3 has 15 residues. Looked up from germline, CDR1 is MDHEN and CDR2 is SYDVKM. The V end was cut by 7 bases, the J end by 1 base, with 16 bases between.

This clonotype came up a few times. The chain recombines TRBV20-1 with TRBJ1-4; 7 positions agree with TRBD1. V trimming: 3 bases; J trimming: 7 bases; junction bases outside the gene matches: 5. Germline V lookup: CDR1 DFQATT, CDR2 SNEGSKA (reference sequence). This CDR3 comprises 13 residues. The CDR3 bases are TGCAGTGCTAGGGCAGGGGGTGGTGAAAAACTGTTTTTT. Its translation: CSARAGGGEKLFF.

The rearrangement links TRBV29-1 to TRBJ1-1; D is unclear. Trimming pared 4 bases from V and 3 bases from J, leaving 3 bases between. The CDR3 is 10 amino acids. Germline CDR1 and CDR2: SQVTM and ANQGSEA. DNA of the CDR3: TGCAGCGTTGGGCACACTGAAGCTTTCTTT. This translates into CSVGHTEAFF.

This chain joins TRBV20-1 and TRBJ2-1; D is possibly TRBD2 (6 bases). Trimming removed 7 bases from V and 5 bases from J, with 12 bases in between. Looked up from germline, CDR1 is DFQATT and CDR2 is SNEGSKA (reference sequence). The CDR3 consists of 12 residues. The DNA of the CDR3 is TGCAGTGGCCAGCGGGTGAACAATGAGCAGTTCTTC. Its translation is CSGQRVNNEQFF.